One sample yielded the 10 T cell receptor beta chains listed below, sequenced in a study of blood T cell repertoires in COVID-19 (dated by TCRdb to the early 2020s). The receptor library was made with the immunoSEQ multiplex PCR assay. TCRdb provides this immuneACCESS table in a form limited to in-frame rearrangements. Some clones are lacking; in checked studies, under half of them reflect an unresolved V gene, and why the rest are absent is not known. In all, the sample holds approximately 350,000 clones, and about 88% of those were seen once. Clones ranked in the top ten supply about 3% of the sample. The sequencing sample was made of PBMCs or T cells enriched from blood (not recorded which). The receptors derive from a woman in her thirties who had recovered from COVID-19.

This clone has more than one count but fewer than ten. V gene TRBV3-1 (or the pseudogene TRBV3-2) combines with J gene TRBJ1-2; D unresolved. The V gene's germline CDR1 is LGHDT and CDR2 YNNKEL (reference sequence). V lost 3 bases and J lost 2, with 4 bases in between. The CDR3 extends over 12 amino acids. For the CDR3, the DNA is TGTGCCAGCAGCCAGGAGAACTATGGCTACACCTTC. Residues: CASSQENYGYTF.

This clone was counted once. V is TRBV9 and J is TRBJ2-3, with TRBD2 as a possible D gene (6 bases). This CDR3 is built from 18 residues. Germline loops: CDR1 SGDLS, CDR2 YYNGEE. The V end lost 1 base, the J end lost 6 bases, and 24 bases lay between the germline ends. The CDR3 bases are TGTGCCAGCAGCGTATACCCCGGAGGGGTCACGCAAGTGGATACGCAGTATTTT. Translation gives CASSVYPGGVTQVDTQYF.

The chain carries TRBV11-2 and TRBJ2-3, with a tentative D call TRBD1 (5 bases). CDR1 and CDR2 (germline): SGHAT, FQNNGV. V was shortened by 1 base and J by 4 bases, with 12 bases between the two germline ends. The CDR3 is 15 residues long. The CDR3 DNA sequence: TGTGCCAGCAGCTTAGTGCGGATAGGGGCAGATACGCAGTATTTT. Residues: CASSLVRIGADTQYF.

V and J are TRBV29-1 and TRBJ1-4, with no clear D. Germline V gives CDR1 SQVTM, CDR2 ANQGSEA. This CDR3 is 12 amino acids long. The germline V and J ends were trimmed by 0 bases and 14 bases, with 13 bases remaining between them. The chain's CDR3 is CSVEDTLAGLFF. The CDR3, as DNA: TGCAGCGTTGAAGATACACTCGCGGGGCTGTTTTTT.

This clone has a single count. J is TRBJ1-1 and V is TRBV30, with D possibly matching TRBD1 (6 bases). Germline CDR1 and CDR2: GTSNPN and SVGIG (reference sequence). V lost 4 bases and J 1 base, leaving 16 bases between the germline ends. The CDR3 totals 15 residues. CDR3 coding DNA: TGTGCCTGGATTACGGGGGGCGGATCGAACACTGAAGCTTTCTTT. It encodes CAWITGGGSNTEAFF.

The chain is built from TRBV2 and TRBJ1-5, with 7 bases fitting TRBD1. V lost 4 bases, J lost 6 bases, and 6 bases stayed unmatched. CDR3 length: 14 residues. Per the germline V gene, CDR1 is SNHLY and CDR2 is FYNNEI. CDR3 residues: CASSGQGRVQPQHF. The CDR3 DNA sequence: TGTGCCAGCAGTGGACAGGGAAGAGTTCAGCCCCAGCATTTT.

The chain couples TRBV7-8 to TRBJ2-7, with 10 bases that match TRBD1. Germline V gene data show CDR1 as SGHVS and CDR2 as FQNEAQ. The V and J ends lost 3 bases and 5 bases, in that order; junction bases with no gene match: 7. This CDR3 region has 15 residues. The CDR3 here is CASSFTGTGANEQYF. DNA of the CDR3: TGTGCCAGCAGCTTTACTGGGACAGGGGCGAACGAGCAGTACTTC.

This chain links TRBV9 with TRBJ2-3; possibly TRBD2 for D (6 bases). The germline gives CDR1 SGDLS, CDR2 YYNGEE. The CDR3 runs 14 residues. V lost 3 bases to trimming and J lost 3 bases, with 11 bases between them. This CDR3 reads CASSDRGFTDTQYF. CDR3 DNA: TGTGCCAGCAGCGACCGGGGGTTTACAGATACGCAGTATTTT.

The rearrangement links TRBV19 to TRBJ2-7; 8 nucleotides match TRBD2. This CDR3 comprises 15 residues. Germline-derived CDR1 and CDR2 are LNHDA and SQIVND (reference sequence). V was clipped by 1 base and J by 2 bases; unmatched bases: 4. The CDR3 loop is CASSIGSGGTYEQYF. CDR3 nucleotides: TGTGCCAGTAGTATAGGGAGCGGGGGAACCTACGAGCAGTACTTC.

The rearrangement uses TRBV28 and TRBJ2-6; 7 nucleotides line up with TRBD2. Germline V CDR1 and CDR2: MDHEN, SYDVKM. With V trimmed by 4 bases and J by 0 bases, 9 bases remained unmatched. There are 18 residues in the CDR3. In nucleotides, the CDR3 is TGTGCCAGCAGTTCCCCCGGGAGGAGGGACTCTGGGGCCAACGTCCTGACTTTC. This sequence encodes CASSSPGRRDSGANVLTF.